The 25 T cell receptor beta chains below come from one sample, sequenced in a study of regulatory T cells in long-lasting Graves disease. Noted time point: newly diagnosed GD, antithyroid drugs for less than 3 months. The TCR library was prepared using RNA isolated from PBMCs. Arm-PCR of CDR3 regions with iRepertoire HTBI primers generated TCR beta libraries. MiXCR, applied by TCRdb to the multiplex PCR reads, yields one record per CDR3 protein. There are 420,000 or so distinct CDR3 sequences in the sample; about 16% occur only once, and around 23% lies in the top ten. The sample was also linked to a second study, of T cells in Graves' hyperthyroidism and ophthalmopathy.

Material: peripheral blood mononuclear cells (PBMCs), obtained at new diagnosis, from a patient treated with antithyroid drugs. These receptor sequences come from a woman younger than 35 with Graves disease.

This clonotype appeared many times. The rearrangement joins TRBV20-1 to TRBJ2-7; D unresolved. The CDR3 sequence is 11 residues long. Per germline, CDR1 DFQATT and CDR2 SNEGSKA (reference sequence). Trimming cost V 3 bases and J 3 bases, with 6 bases left between them. CDR3 in amino acids: CSASDNYEQYF. DNA of the CDR3: TGCAGTGCTAGCGACAACTACGAGCAGTACTTC.

This clonotype was recorded many times. The CDR3 nucleotides read TGCGCCAGCCAACTTTCTAGCGGGGCATACAATGAGCAGTTCTTC. Protein sequence: CASQLSSGAYNEQFF. This chain connects TRBV5-1 to TRBJ2-1; 9 bases agree with TRBD2. In germline, CDR1 is SGHRS, CDR2 YFSETQ. The CDR3 extends over 15 amino acids. The ends lost 7 bases at V and 4 bases at J; junction bases unmatched: 9. The full variable domain, in which reference TRBV5-1 and TRBJ2-1 provide the parts outside the CDR3, is KAGVTQTPRYLIKTRGQQVTLSCSPISGHRSVSWYQQTPGQGLQFLFEYFSETQRNKGNFPGRFSGRQFSNSRSEMNVSTLELGDSALYLCASQLSSGAYNEQFFGPGTRLTVL.

In the case of this clonotype: A much more abundant neighbour one base away suggests this may be a read error. The chain links TRBV6-5 to TRBJ2-7; D is possibly TRBD1 (6 bases). The germline CDR1 and CDR2 sequences are MNHEY and SVGAGI. The CDR3 extends over 15 amino acids. The V and J ends lost 4 bases and 1 base respectively, with 14 bases between them. The CDR3 nucleotides are TGTGCCAGCAGTTCATTGCCCACAGGGTCCTACGAGCAGTACTTC. Protein: CASSSLPTGSYEQYF.

This clonotype was detected ten times or more. The genes are TRBV2 and TRBJ1-5, with TRBD1 identical over 7 bases. The CDR3 is 14 amino acids. The germline CDR1 and CDR2 sequences are SNHLY and FYNNEI. Trimming removed 6 bases from V and 4 bases from J; junction bases left unmatched: 6. The CDR3 region is CASSRGTANQPQHF. The CDR3 DNA is TGTGCCAGCAGCCGAGGGACAGCTAATCAGCCCCAGCATTTT.

There are many counts of this clonotype. The rearrangement links TRBV11-3 to TRBJ2-3; TRBD2 agrees at 7 bases. J gave up 2 bases and V 4 bases, and 9 bases lay outside the gene matches. CDR1 SGHNT and CDR2 YENEEA come from the germline V gene. The CDR3 sequence is 16 residues long. The DNA for the CDR3 is TGTGCCAGCAGCTCAGGGACTACGATTTACACAGATACGCAGTATTTT. Amino acids: CASSSGTTIYTDTQYF.

The genes are TRBV6-1 and TRBJ1-6, with TRBD1 identical over 9 bases. Germline trimming cut 3 bases from V and 9 bases from J; bases unmatched to any gene: 6. CDR3 size: 15 residues. Germline CDR1 is MNHNS and CDR2 is SASEGT. CDR3 DNA: TGTGCCAGCAGTGAGGGGGGACAGGGAATTTCACCCCTCCACTTT. Translated, it gives CASSEGGQGISPLHF.

CDR3 DNA sequence: TGTGCCAGCTCACCGCCGCGGGAGGGCCGGCACACAGATACGCAGTATTTT. Protein: CASSPPREGRHTDTQYF. V gene TRBV18 combines with J gene TRBJ2-3; 9 bases fit TRBD2. Germline V CDR1 and CDR2: KGHSH, LQKENI. There are 17 residues in the CDR3. Unmatched junction bases numbered 9, after V lost 3 bases and J lost 2 bases.

This clonotype has at least ten counts. The chain couples TRBV6-5 to TRBJ2-1; 8 nucleotides agree with TRBD2. Germline V gives CDR1 MNHEY, CDR2 SVGAGI. The CDR3 runs to 15 residues. The trim removed 4 bases at V and 5 bases at J, leaving 7 bases unmatched. The CDR3 bases are TGTGCCAGCAGTTTGAGAGGCGGGAGGAACAATGAGCAGTTCTTC. Translation: CASSLRGGRNNEQFF.

Comments on this clonotype: Since a far larger clone is one base different, this is likely a read error. The V call is TRBV5-8, the J call TRBJ2-3; 8 bases map to TRBD2. The tail of the sequence fits TRBJ2-1 better, so the J call may be wrong. The CDR3 runs 17 residues. Germline values: CDR1 SGHTS, CDR2 YDEGEE. The CDR3 protein is CASSLGSGRKLGNGQFF. In DNA form, the CDR3 reads TGTGCCAGCAGCTTGGGGAGCGGGAGAAAGCTTGGCAATGGGCAGTTCTTC.

This clonotype was seen many times. CDR3 in DNA: TGTGCCAGCCCTCGACTAGCGGGAGGCCCAGATACGCAGTATTTT. Amino acid sequence: CASPRLAGGPDTQYF. The rearrangement links TRBV2 to TRBJ2-3, with 13 bases that match TRBD2. V dropped 8 bases and J dropped 4; count of bases not matched to a gene: 6. In germline, CDR1 is SNHLY, CDR2 FYNNEI. The CDR3 sequence is 15 residues long.

Comment on this clonotype: Since a much larger clone is just one base distant, this may be a read error. The chain uses TRBV7-3 and TRBJ2-3; D tentatively fits TRBD1 or TRBD2 (6 bases each). This CDR3 contains 15 residues. Germline CDR1 reads SGHTA; CDR2 reads FQGTGA. Trimming pared 5 bases from V and 3 bases from J, leaving 15 bases between. CDR3 sequence: CASSEGKGGTDTQYF. Written as DNA, the CDR3 is TGTGCCAGCAGCGAGGGGAAAGGGGGGACAGATACGCAGTATTTT.

The V gene is TRBV15, the J gene TRBJ2-1; 8 nucleotides align to TRBD1. CDR3 size: 17 residues. The V segment lost 1 base and the J segment 3 bases; nucleotides outside the gene matches: 8. The germline V gene encodes CDR1 LNHNV and CDR2 YYDKDF (reference sequence). The CDR3 coding sequence is TGTGCCACCAGCAGAGCCCTACCGGACAGGGACTACAATGAGCAGTTCTTC. Protein product: CATSRALPDRDYNEQFF.

This clonotype was detected ten times or more. V is TRBV18 and J is TRBJ1-1; D is possibly TRBD1 (5 bases). The germline V gene has CDR1 KGHSH and CDR2 LQKENI. Deletions cut 3 bases from V and 7 bases from J, with 12 bases between. This CDR3 region has 13 residues. The CDR3 DNA reads as TGTGCCAGCTCACCGGGGGGAGATATTGAAGCTTTCTTT. Protein sequence: CASSPGGDIEAFF.

This sequence joins TRBV5-4 and TRBJ1-6, with TRBD1 matching over 8 bases. V lost 4 bases, J lost 7 bases, and 7 bases stayed unmatched. Germline loops: CDR1 SGHNT, CDR2 YYREEE (reference sequence). The CDR3 extends over 15 amino acids. CDR3 region: CASSSTGQGNSPLHF. In nucleotides, the CDR3 is TGTGCCAGCAGCAGTACCGGACAGGGAAATTCACCCCTCCACTTT.

This clonotype has only a few counts. The V call is TRBV5-1, the J call TRBJ1-1; no definite D call. The CDR3 is made up of 13 amino acids. The V gene lost 6 bases and the J gene lost 0 bases, with 9 bases spanning the gap. Germline V gives CDR1 SGHRS, CDR2 YFSETQ. The CDR3 region is CASTEGVNTEAFF. Here the CDR3 DNA reads TGCGCCAGCACCGAAGGAGTGAACACTGAAGCTTTCTTT. Full variable domain (rest looked up from reference TRBV5-1 and TRBJ1-1): KAGVTQTPRYLIKTRGQQVTLSCSPISGHRSVSWYQQTPGQGLQFLFEYFSETQRNKGNFPGRFSGRQFSNSRSEMNVSTLELGDSALYLCASTEGVNTEAFFGQGTRLTVV.

On this clonotype: Just one base apart from a much larger clone, this may be a read error. The chain combines TRBV6-5 with TRBJ1-2; no clear D. Deletions cut 2 bases from V and 8 bases from J, with 15 bases between. The CDR3 is 14 residues long. Germline V gene data show CDR1 as MNHEY and CDR2 as SVGAGI. CDR3: CASSYPILSYGYTF. The CDR3 coding sequence is TGTGCCAGCAGTTACCCGATACTTTCATACGGCTACACCTTC.

The V gene is TRBV12-3 or TRBV12-4, the J gene TRBJ2-2; 13 nucleotides match TRBD2. The CDR3 runs 17 residues. With V trimmed by 3 bases and J by 7 bases, 8 bases remained unmatched. CDR3 nucleotides: TGTGCCAGCAGTTTGATCGGACTAGCGGGAGCAGGCGGGGAGCTGTTTTTT. Translated, it gives CASSLIGLAGAGGELFF.

This clonotype showed up just a few times. The genes are TRBV4-1 and TRBJ1-6; tentative D call: TRBD1 (6 bases). Deletions cut 0 bases from V and 0 bases from J, with 15 bases between. CDR1 and CDR2 (germline): MGHRA, YSYEKL. The CDR3 totals 19 residues. The CDR3: CASSQDRGAGRSYNSPLHF. The CDR3 nucleotides are TGCGCCAGCAGCCAAGATCGGGGGGCAGGGCGCTCCTATAATTCACCCCTCCACTTT.

This clonotype was counted a few times. The chain joins TRBV2 to TRBJ2-2; D gene unclear. The V gene lost 5 bases and the J gene lost 6 bases, with 10 bases spanning the gap. Germline assignment: CDR1 SNHLY and CDR2 FYNNEI. The CDR3 is made up of 13 amino acids. CDR3 sequence (DNA): TGTGCCAGCAGTAAGGGTGATCCCGGGGAGCTGTTTTTT. The encoded protein is CASSKGDPGELFF.

V and J are TRBV3-1 and TRBJ2-7; a possible D gene is TRBD2 (6 bases). Between the trimmed V and J ends, which lost 2 bases and 6 bases, there was a span of 17 bases. Per germline, CDR1 LGHDT and CDR2 YNNKEL (reference sequence). This CDR3 region has 15 residues. CDR3 residues: CASSQLPGTYLEQYF. For the CDR3, the DNA is TGTGCCAGCAGCCAACTACCGGGGACTTACCTCGAGCAGTACTTC.

The sample holds many counts of this clonotype. This chain joins TRBV27 and TRBJ2-7; a possible D gene is TRBD2 (7 bases). Germline V CDR1 and CDR2: MNHEY, SMNVEV (reference sequence). Trimming removed 5 bases from V and 4 bases from J, with 15 bases in between. The CDR3 has 14 residues. CDR3 nucleotide sequence: TGTGCCAGCAGTCTTCGGGGGGCTCCGTACGAGCAGTACTTC. This sequence encodes CASSLRGAPYEQYF.

This clonotype was picked up a small number of times. Given a much more abundant clone one base away, this may be a read error. V and J are TRBV12-3 or TRBV12-4 and TRBJ2-7; D is unclear. V dropped 1 base and J dropped 6 bases, with 4 bases sitting between them. CDR3 length equals 11 residues. The CDR3 coding sequence is TGTGCCAGCAGTTTAGTCTGCGAGCAGTACTTC. Encoded protein: CASSLVCEQYF.

The sample holds many counts of this clonotype. The V and J genes are TRBV28 and TRBJ2-1; 9 positions agree with TRBD1. V shed 10 bases, J shed 7 bases, and the junction held 8 bases outside the gene matches. This CDR3 is 13 amino acids long. CDR1 MDHEN and CDR2 SYDVKM come from the germline V gene. The CDR3 region is CATRDREGNEQFF. DNA for the CDR3: TGTGCCACCCGGGACAGGGAAGGAAATGAGCAGTTCTTC.

The chain joins TRBV29-1 to TRBJ2-5, with D perhaps being TRBD1 or TRBD2 (5 bases each). CDR1 and CDR2 from the germline V gene are SQVTM and ANQGSEA. The V end lost 1 base, the J end lost 5 bases, and 11 bases lay between the germline ends. The CDR3 is 13 amino acids. The CDR3 sequence is CSVEGLREETQYF. The DNA of the CDR3 is TGCAGCGTTGAAGGTCTCAGGGAGGAGACCCAGTACTTC.

This clonotype was found a few times. The CDR3 region has the DNA TGTGCCAGCAGTTACAACGGGTGGCATAATTCACCCCTCCACTTT. Protein sequence: CASSYNGWHNSPLHF. This sequence joins TRBV6-9 and TRBJ1-6; D is undetermined. Germline CDR1 MNHGY, CDR2 SVAAGI. Between the trimmed V and J ends, which lost 3 bases and 5 bases, there was a span of 11 bases. This CDR3 spans 15 amino acids.